These 12 T cell receptor beta chains came from one sample sequenced in a study of cytomegalovirus exposure and HLA in healthy donors. The repertoire was sequenced with immunoSEQ multiplex PCR; TCRdb's copy has only in-frame clones and lacks some. The table lists approximately 210,000 clones, about 91% of them singletons. What was sequenced was PBMCs. These receptors originate from a woman in her late teens or twenties in good health and CMV-seronegative.

V usage is TRBV6-1 and J usage is TRBJ2-3, with D tentatively TRBD1 (6 bases). Germline CDR1 MNHNS, CDR2 SASEGT. The CDR3 contains 14 residues. The ends were cut back, 7 bases at V and 0 bases at J, with 11 bases in the middle. The CDR3 region has the DNA TGTGCCAGCAACAGGGTCTGGAGCACAGATACGCAGTATTTT. Its translation is CASNRVWSTDTQYF.

V usage is TRBV29-1 and J usage is TRBJ2-7; 8 bases agree with TRBD2. J was trimmed by 1 base and V by 1 base; bases with no gene match: 9. Germline V gene lookup returns CDR1 SQVTM and CDR2 ANQGSEA. The CDR3 sequence is 16 residues long. The CDR3 DNA reads as TGCAGCGTTGAAGTCGGCAGGAGCGGGAGTTCCTACGAGCAGTACTTC. Translation: CSVEVGRSGSSYEQYF.

This sequence joins TRBV6-6 and TRBJ1-5, with D tentatively TRBD1 (5 bases). The CDR3 sequence is 14 residues long. With 6 bases removed from V and 1 base from J, the gap between germline ends came to 10 bases. Per germline, CDR1 MNHNY and CDR2 SVGAGI (reference sequence). The CDR3 DNA reads TGTGCCAGCAGCCCCAGGGCGAGCAATCAGCCCCAGCATTTT. Translation gives CASSPRASNQPQHF.

CDR3 region: CASSQDRSKLAGGFYEQYF. The CDR3 nucleotides are TGTGCCAGCAGCCAAGATCGATCTAAACTAGCGGGAGGTTTCTACGAGCAGTACTTC. V usage is TRBV4-2 and J usage is TRBJ2-7; the match to TRBD2 covers 12 bases. CDR1 is LGHNA, CDR2 YNFKEQ, per germline. The CDR3 is 19 amino acids. V was pared by 0 bases and J by 3 bases, with 12 bases of the junction left unmatched.

The chain joins TRBV7-9 to TRBJ2-1, with a tentative D call TRBD2 (5 bases). CDR1 is SEHNR, CDR2 FQNEAQ, per germline (reference sequence). This CDR3 region has 15 residues. V was cut by 5 bases and J by 0 bases, with 11 bases left in between. The CDR3 region is CASSVEGSSYNEQFF. The CDR3 DNA reads as TGTGCCAGCAGCGTAGAAGGGAGCTCCTACAATGAGCAGTTCTTC.

The chain joins TRBV15 to TRBJ1-2, with D perhaps TRBD1 (6 bases). V lost 3 bases and J lost 11, with 16 bases in between. The CDR3 consists of 13 residues. The germline CDR1 and CDR2 sequences are LNHNV and YYDKDF (reference sequence). CDR3 in DNA: TGTGCCACCAGCAGCAATTTACAGGGTACTTACACCTTC. Residues: CATSSNLQGTYTF.

This clone has a handful of counts. This chain links TRBV6-1 with TRBJ2-2; D may be TRBD1 (6 bases). The CDR3 spans 18 residues. The V end lost 4 bases, the J end lost 6 bases, and 24 bases lay between the germline ends. Germline CDR1 and CDR2: MNHNS and SASEGT. The CDR3 reads CASSGRDGTPLESGELFF. CDR3 DNA sequence: TGTGCCAGCAGTGGTCGAGACGGGACACCGTTGGAGTCCGGGGAGCTGTTTTTT.

The rearrangement joins TRBV5-4 to TRBJ1-2; tentatively, D is TRBD1 (5 bases). CDR3 length: 14 amino acids. Germline CDR1 SGHNT, CDR2 YYREEE (reference sequence). Trimming took 4 bases from V and 2 from J, leaving 12 bases between them. In DNA, the CDR3 is TGTGCCAGCAGCCAGAGCCAGGGAAACTATGGCTACACCTTC. Translating gives CASSQSQGNYGYTF.

This chain joins TRBV28 and TRBJ2-7, with TRBD1 matching over 10 bases. Germline assignment: CDR1 MDHEN and CDR2 SYDVKM. Unmatched junction bases numbered 9, after V lost 6 bases and J lost 4 bases. This CDR3 comprises 15 residues. Written as DNA, the CDR3 is TGTGCCAGCAGCCCCTCGGGACAGGGGAAATACGAGCAGTACTTC. Protein product: CASSPSGQGKYEQYF. The variable domain in full, completed from reference TRBV28 and TRBJ2-7, reads DVKVTQSSRYLVKRTGEKVFLECVQDMDHENMFWYRQDPGLGLRLIYFSYDVKMKEKGDIPEGYSVSREKKERFSLILESASTNQTSMYLCASSPSGQGKYEQYFGPGTRLTVT.

The chain joins TRBV27 to TRBJ2-3, with D possibly TRBD2 on 5 matching bases. V lost 3 bases and J lost 3, with 13 bases in between. This CDR3 spans 15 amino acids. The germline gives CDR1 MNHEY, CDR2 SMNVEV (reference sequence). Written as DNA, the CDR3 is TGTGCCAGCAGTTTTGAGGGCTTAGGGACAGATACGCAGTATTTT. This codes for CASSFEGLGTDTQYF.

The sample holds a few counts of this clone. The rearrangement joins TRBV10-2 to TRBJ2-7; 8 bases line up with TRBD1. The V gene end was trimmed by 0 bases and the J gene end by 5 bases; junction bases not matched to a gene: 6. There are 15 residues in the CDR3. Germline-derived CDR1 and CDR2 are WSHSY and SAAADI. CDR3 amino acids: CASSESPGGFDEQYF. For the CDR3, the DNA is TGCGCCAGCAGTGAGTCCCCAGGGGGCTTCGACGAGCAGTACTTC.

CDR3 sequence (DNA): TGTGCCAGCAGCTTGGCCCAGGGGGCGTTCTATGGCTACACCTTC. Translating it yields CASSLAQGAFYGYTF. This chain connects TRBV5-6 to TRBJ1-2; 8 nucleotides agree with TRBD1. J was trimmed by 4 bases and V by 0 bases; bases with no gene match: 5. This CDR3 region has 15 residues. Germline V gene data show CDR1 as SGHDT and CDR2 as YYEEEE.